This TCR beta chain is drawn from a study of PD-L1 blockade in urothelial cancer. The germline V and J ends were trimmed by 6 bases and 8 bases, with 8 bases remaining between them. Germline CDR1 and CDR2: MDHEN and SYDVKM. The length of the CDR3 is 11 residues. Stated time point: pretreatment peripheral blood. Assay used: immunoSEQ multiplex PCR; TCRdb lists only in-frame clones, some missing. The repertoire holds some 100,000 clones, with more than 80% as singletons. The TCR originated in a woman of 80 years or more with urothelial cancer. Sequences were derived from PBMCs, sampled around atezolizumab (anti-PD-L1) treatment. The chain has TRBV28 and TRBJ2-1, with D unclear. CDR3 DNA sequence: TGTGCCAGCAGCCTCCTAGATGAGCAGTTCTTC. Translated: CASSLLDEQFF. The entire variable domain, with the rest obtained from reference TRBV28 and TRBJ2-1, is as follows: DVKVTQSSRYLVKRTGEKVFLECVQDMDHENMFWYRQDPGLGLRLIYFSYDVKMKEKGDIPEGYSVSREKKERFSLILESASTNQTSMYLCASSLLDEQFFGPGTRLTVL.